The following is a T cell receptor (beta chain) sequence with its context. In the authors' workflow: Amplification with reference gene primers provided the estimates of nucleated cell counts. Generated by immunoSEQ multiplex PCR, the TCRdb table keeps only in-frame clones and is missing some. V, J and clone size were drawn from that table, and D and trimming were deduced from the DNA. The data show fewer than 250,000 clones, around nine tenths seen once. Participants came from under 30 US areas, aged roughly 18 to 90 years. Cohort allocation depended upon clinical history that participants reported. These data originate in a study of blood T cell repertoires in COVID-19. The overall study: The cDNA or gDNA used as material had been derived from T cells, B-cell-depleted T cells, or PBMCs.

The CDR3 is 16 amino acids. Per the germline V gene, CDR1 is MDHEN and CDR2 is SYDVKM. Trimming cost V 2 bases and J 4 bases, with 16 bases left between them. The source of this sequence is a woman between 45 and 60 years old with acute COVID-19. Sequenced material: PBMCs or T cells enriched from blood (not recorded which). V gene TRBV28 combines with J gene TRBJ2-3; D might be TRBD1 (6 bases). CDR3 protein: CASSLKVDRSADTQYF. CDR3 in DNA: TGTGCCAGCAGTTTAAAGGTTGACAGGAGCGCAGATACGCAGTATTTT. Variable domain in full (rest from reference TRBV28 and TRBJ2-3): DVKVTQSSRYLVKRTGEKVFLECVQDMDHENMFWYRQDPGLGLRLIYFSYDVKMKEKGDIPEGYSVSREKKERFSLILESASTNQTSMYLCASSLKVDRSADTQYFGPGTRLTVL.